These T cell receptor beta chains were read from a single sample in a study of T cell repertoires in cytomegalovirus infection. TCRdb processed the reads anew with MiXCR; each CDR3 protein has one entry. The sample gives more than 500,000 distinct CDR3 sequences, approximately 17% of which show up once; around 25% is in the top ten. Sequencing was performed on CD8+ T cells from PBMCs. The origin of the receptors is a human donor in good health (CMV status not recorded). Some clones in this sample may be carry-over from other donors' samples. The CDR3 runs from the conserved cysteine through the conserved F or W. The D gene is left open where the match is weak. Clone size is stated in some rows and not others, as once, few, many or a class when expanded.

CDR3 DNA: TGTGCCAGCAGCCAAGATATTGGGACAGGGGGCTTTAATTCACCCCTCCACTTT; CDR3 protein: CASSQDIGTGGFNSPLHF; clone size: few; V gene: TRBV4-2; D gene: TRBD1; J gene: TRBJ1-6
CDR3 DNA: TGCGCCAGCAGCCAGGGGACAGCCGACTTGAACACTGAAGCTTTCTTT; CDR3 protein: CASSQGTADLNTEAFF; clone size: many; V gene: TRBV4-1; D gene: TRBD1; J gene: TRBJ1-1
CDR3 DNA: TGCGCCAGCAGCCCTTGGACAAATCAGCCCCAGCATTTT; CDR3 protein: CASSPWTNQPQHF; clone size: few; V gene: TRBV4-1; D gene: .; J gene: TRBJ1-5
CDR3 DNA: TGTGCCAGCAGTTTAGCGCAGGCCTCCCGGGGTTATGGCTACACCTTC; CDR3 protein: CASSLAQASRGYGYTF; clone size: many; V gene: TRBV12-3/TRBV12-4; D gene: .; J gene: TRBJ1-2
CDR3 DNA: TGTGCCAGCAGCGTATCCGGGGACAGATACTACGAGCAGTACTTC; CDR3 protein: CASSVSGDRYYEQYF; clone size: .; V gene: TRBV9; D gene: TRBD1; J gene: TRBJ2-7
CDR3 DNA: TGTGCCAGCACCCGGGAGTACGGTGAGCAGTTCTTC; CDR3 protein: CASTREYGEQFF; clone size: many; V gene: TRBV12-3/TRBV12-4; D gene: .; J gene: TRBJ2-1
CDR3 DNA: TGTGCCAGCAGCTTTGGGATGGGGGATGGCTACACCTTC; CDR3 protein: CASSFGMGDGYTF; clone size: few; V gene: TRBV27; D gene: .; J gene: TRBJ1-2
CDR3 DNA: TGTGCCAGCAGTGAACAGAGCGGGGGTGTCTCCTACAATGAGCAGTTCTTC; CDR3 protein: CASSEQSGGVSYNEQFF; clone size: many; V gene: TRBV6-1; D gene: TRBD2; J gene: TRBJ2-1
CDR3 DNA: TGTGCCAGCAGCTTAATGTTCGTCGGAGGACTAGCCAAAAACATTCAGTACTTC; CDR3 protein: CASSLMFVGGLAKNIQYF; clone size: many; V gene: TRBV11-2; D gene: .; J gene: TRBJ2-4
CDR3 DNA: TGCGCCAGCGCATACTCGAACCTTGACAATGAGCAGTTCTTC; CDR3 protein: CASAYSNLDNEQFF; clone size: .; V gene: TRBV5-1; D gene: .; J gene: TRBJ2-1
CDR3 DNA: TGTGCCAGCAGCGTAGCTCAGGGGGCTAACTATGGCTACACCTTC; CDR3 protein: CASSVAQGANYGYTF; clone size: few; V gene: TRBV9; D gene: TRBD1; J gene: TRBJ1-2
CDR3 DNA: TGTGCCAGCAGCCCTGACGGAGTGTACGGGGCCAACGTCCTGACTTTC; CDR3 protein: CASSPDGVYGANVLTF; clone size: few; V gene: TRBV3-1; D gene: .; J gene: TRBJ2-6
CDR3 DNA: TGTGCCAGCAGTAGTGCAGGGGGAACAACCTACGAGCAGTACTTC; CDR3 protein: CASSSAGGTTYEQYF; clone size: .; V gene: TRBV2; D gene: TRBD1; J gene: TRBJ2-7
CDR3 DNA: TGTGCGTATGACGAGGTGGGGGGGGAGCAGTACTTC; CDR3 protein: CAYDEVGGEQYF; clone size: few; V gene: TRBV2; D gene: TRBD2; J gene: TRBJ2-7
CDR3 DNA: TGTGCCAGCAGCTTTGGGACTAGCCGTCTTCTCTCCTTCACAGATACGCAGTATTTT; CDR3 protein: CASSFGTSRLLSFTDTQYF; clone size: many; V gene: TRBV5-4; D gene: TRBD2; J gene: TRBJ2-3
CDR3 DNA: TGTGCCAGCAGCCACATCACGGGACCAGCTTTCTTT; CDR3 protein: CASSHITGPAFF; clone size: many; V gene: TRBV2; D gene: .; J gene: TRBJ1-1
CDR3 DNA: TGTGCCTGGAGTGTTCAACCGGGACAGGGCTACGAGCAGTACTTC; CDR3 protein: CAWSVQPGQGYEQYF; clone size: once; V gene: TRBV30; D gene: TRBD1; J gene: TRBJ2-7
CDR3 DNA: TGTGCCAGCAGACGAGGTAGGATAATGGGCACTGAAGCTTTCTTT; CDR3 protein: CASRRGRIMGTEAFF; clone size: few; V gene: TRBV27; D gene: .; J gene: TRBJ1-1
CDR3 DNA: TGTGCCAGCAGTTCCACAGTAGATCCCACCTACGAGCAGTACTTC; CDR3 protein: CASSSTVDPTYEQYF; clone size: many; V gene: TRBV12-3/TRBV12-4; D gene: .; J gene: TRBJ2-7
CDR3 DNA: TGTGCCAGCAGCCCTAGCCTAGCTCCCTACGAGCAGTACTTC; CDR3 protein: CASSPSLAPYEQYF; clone size: many; V gene: TRBV7-9; D gene: .; J gene: TRBJ2-7
CDR3 DNA: TGTGCCAGCAGCCCAGACAGGGGATGGTCTGAAGCTTTCTTT; CDR3 protein: CASSPDRGWSEAFF; clone size: .; V gene: TRBV4-2; D gene: TRBD1; J gene: TRBJ1-1
CDR3 DNA: TGTGCCAGCAGCCAAGTACTAGCGGGAACCTCTGGGGCCAACGTCCTGACTTTC; CDR3 protein: CASSQVLAGTSGANVLTF; clone size: many; V gene: TRBV4-2; D gene: TRBD2; J gene: TRBJ2-6
CDR3 DNA: TGTGCCAGCAGTTACACCAACGACAATCAGCCCCAGCATTTT; CDR3 protein: CASSYTNDNQPQHF; clone size: .; V gene: TRBV6-2/TRBV6-3; D gene: .; J gene: TRBJ1-5
CDR3 DNA: TGTGCCAGCAGTGGACTAGCGGGAGTGGTAGAGACCCAGTACTTC; CDR3 protein: CASSGLAGVVETQYF; clone size: many; V gene: TRBV27; D gene: TRBD2; J gene: TRBJ2-5
CDR3 DNA: TGCAGTGCTAGAGAGGGCGGACAGACCTACGAGCAGTACTTC; CDR3 protein: CSAREGGQTYEQYF; clone size: .; V gene: TRBV20-1; D gene: .; J gene: TRBJ2-7
CDR3 DNA: TGTGCCAGCACCTGGGACAGTGGGACCTACGAGCAGTACTTC; CDR3 protein: CASTWDSGTYEQYF; clone size: few; V gene: TRBV6-6; D gene: TRBD1; J gene: TRBJ2-7
CDR3 DNA: TGTGCCAGCAGTTTAGCACTAGGGGCGGAGCGCGAGCAGTTCTTC; CDR3 protein: CASSLALGAEREQFF; clone size: few; V gene: TRBV12-3/TRBV12-4; D gene: .; J gene: TRBJ2-1
CDR3 DNA: TGCAGTGCTAGGGAGGACAGGGGGTTTTTCAGATTATCAGGTGGCTACACCTTC; CDR3 protein: CSAREDRGFFRLSGGYTF; clone size: few; V gene: TRBV20-1; D gene: TRBD1; J gene: TRBJ1-2
CDR3 DNA: TGTGCCACCAGTGATTCCCGACAGGGTAGGAAGACCCAGTACTTC; CDR3 protein: CATSDSRQGRKTQYF; clone size: few; V gene: TRBV24-1; D gene: TRBD1; J gene: TRBJ2-5
CDR3 DNA: TGTGCCAGCAGTTACGGTCTGATAGATACGCAGTATTTT; CDR3 protein: CASSYGLIDTQYF; clone size: few; V gene: TRBV6-6; D gene: .; J gene: TRBJ2-3
CDR3 DNA: TGTGCCAGCAGTCGGGCCCCTCGAGAGAATGGCTACACCTTC; CDR3 protein: CASSRAPRENGYTF; clone size: few; V gene: TRBV6-2/TRBV6-3; D gene: .; J gene: TRBJ1-2
CDR3 DNA: TGTGCCAGCAGTTTATTCGGCGGCCAAGAGACCCAGTACTTC; CDR3 protein: CASSLFGGQETQYF; clone size: few; V gene: TRBV28; D gene: .; J gene: TRBJ2-5
CDR3 DNA: TGTGCCAGCAGCTTGGACGTCGGTCGGGGAGGAAGCAATCAGCCCCAGCATTTT; CDR3 protein: CASSLDVGRGGSNQPQHF; clone size: many; V gene: TRBV5-5; D gene: .; J gene: TRBJ1-5
CDR3 DNA: TGTGCCAGCAGCTCGTCGTTTAGCGGGAGTGTTTACGAGCAGTACTTC; CDR3 protein: CASSSSFSGSVYEQYF; clone size: .; V gene: TRBV5-4; D gene: TRBD2; J gene: TRBJ2-7
CDR3 DNA: TGTGCCAGCAGCGGCGGGATCTCCTACGAGCAGTACTTC; CDR3 protein: CASSGGISYEQYF; clone size: many; V gene: TRBV7-9; D gene: .; J gene: TRBJ2-7
CDR3 DNA: TGTGCCAGCAGCTGGGACACCGGCAATCAGCCCCAGCATTTT; CDR3 protein: CASSWDTGNQPQHF; clone size: .; V gene: TRBV7-9; D gene: .; J gene: TRBJ1-5
CDR3 DNA: TGTGCCAGCAGTCCACACCCGGGACTAGCGGGAAGTGAGCAGTTCTTC; CDR3 protein: CASSPHPGLAGSEQFF; clone size: .; V gene: TRBV28; D gene: TRBD2; J gene: TRBJ2-1
CDR3 DNA: TGTGCCAGCAGTGAAATGGGAGCAAGCAATCAGCCCCAGCATTTT; CDR3 protein: CASSEMGASNQPQHF; clone size: .; V gene: TRBV2; D gene: .; J gene: TRBJ1-5
CDR3 DNA: TGTGCCACCCAGGGGTTTAGGGGCCATGAGCAGTTCTTC; CDR3 protein: CATQGFRGHEQFF; clone size: many; V gene: TRBV2; D gene: .; J gene: TRBJ2-1
CDR3 DNA: TGTGCCAGCACGCGGCAGGGGAGGGAAAAACTGTTTTTT; CDR3 protein: CASTRQGREKLFF; clone size: many; V gene: TRBV7-8; D gene: .; J gene: TRBJ1-4
CDR3 DNA: TGTGCCATGGAAGGGACACTAAACACCGGGGAGCTGTTTTTT; CDR3 protein: CAMEGTLNTGELFF; clone size: .; V gene: TRBV10-3; D gene: .; J gene: TRBJ2-2
CDR3 DNA: TGCGCCAGCAGCTTTTTCGGGGCAGGGCAGGGGGACACTGAAGCTTTCTTT; CDR3 protein: CASSFFGAGQGDTEAFF; clone size: .; V gene: TRBV5-1; D gene: TRBD1; J gene: TRBJ1-1
CDR3 DNA: TGTGCCAGCAGCCCCACCGGGACAGCCTATGGCTACACCTTC; CDR3 protein: CASSPTGTAYGYTF; clone size: many; V gene: TRBV7-6; D gene: TRBD1; J gene: TRBJ1-2
CDR3 DNA: TGTGCCAGCAGCCCTTCAGGGGCGCGGGAGGTCCAAGAGACCCAGTACTTC; CDR3 protein: CASSPSGAREVQETQYF; clone size: .; V gene: TRBV4-2; D gene: TRBD2; J gene: TRBJ2-5
CDR3 DNA: TGTGCCAGCAGCTTAGTGAAGGCTAGCGGATACCAAGAGACCCAGTACTTC; CDR3 protein: CASSLVKASGYQETQYF; clone size: many; V gene: TRBV7-9; D gene: TRBD2; J gene: TRBJ2-5
CDR3 DNA: TGTGCCAGTAGTTCGGACTCAATATACAATGAGCAGTTCTTC; CDR3 protein: CASSSDSIYNEQFF; clone size: once; V gene: TRBV19; D gene: .; J gene: TRBJ2-1
CDR3 DNA: TGTGCCACCCGAGGGGCGAACAATGAGCAGTTCTTC; CDR3 protein: CATRGANNEQFF; clone size: many; V gene: TRBV24-1; D gene: .; J gene: TRBJ2-1
CDR3 DNA: TGTGCCAGCAGATCGCCCGGGCGCACTAGCACAGATACGCAGTATTTT; CDR3 protein: CASRSPGRTSTDTQYF; clone size: many; V gene: TRBV7-2; D gene: .; J gene: TRBJ2-3
CDR3 DNA: TGTGCCAGCAGTTCCTGGGGGCTAGCGGGAGGTGAGACCCAGTACTTC; CDR3 protein: CASSSWGLAGGETQYF; clone size: few; V gene: TRBV27; D gene: TRBD2; J gene: TRBJ2-5
CDR3 DNA: TGTGCCAGCAGCTTAGTCGGGGGATGGGAAGGGACTGAAGCTTTCTTT; CDR3 protein: CASSLVGGWEGTEAFF; clone size: .; V gene: TRBV11-2; D gene: .; J gene: TRBJ1-1
CDR3 DNA: TGTGCCAGCAGTTTACTGGGACTAGCGGGGGACCCCGGGGAGCTGTTTTTT; CDR3 protein: CASSLLGLAGDPGELFF; clone size: .; V gene: TRBV28; D gene: TRBD2; J gene: TRBJ2-2
CDR3 DNA: TGTGCCAGCAGCCAAGCCGGACAGGGGAAAGGGTCACCCCTCCACTTT; CDR3 protein: CASSQAGQGKGSPLHF; clone size: many; V gene: TRBV14; D gene: TRBD1; J gene: TRBJ1-6